The 5 T cell receptor beta chains presented below share a single source sample, sequenced in a study of T-cell memory formation after mild COVID-19. TCRdb fed the 5' RACE reads into MiXCR, producing one record per CDR3 protein. The sample yields 350,000 or so distinct CDR3 sequences, around 21% seen once. The sequenced sample consisted of PBMCs or a T cell subset sorted from them (not recorded which). The receptor set was obtained from an adult woman who had mild COVID-19 (a few samples of this study predate the infection). Cell type and time point are not known.

The chain links TRBV29-1 to TRBJ2-1; D is possibly TRBD1 (5 bases). The CDR3 loop spans 14 amino acids. Germline V gene lookup returns CDR1 SQVTM and CDR2 ANQGSEA. Trimming pared 4 bases from V and 2 bases from J, leaving 12 bases between. The CDR3 DNA sequence: TGCAGCGTTGCGTCGCCCAGGGCCTACAATGAGCAGTTCTTC. Translating it yields CSVASPRAYNEQFF.

CDR3 nucleotides: TGTGCCAGCAGTTACGCGACGAAGTACGAGCAGTACTTC. Its protein is CASSYATKYEQYF. The rearrangement uses TRBV6-6 and TRBJ2-7; D is uncertain. Germline loops: CDR1 MNHNY, CDR2 SVGAGI (reference sequence). The CDR3 is 13 residues long. Between the trimmed V and J ends, which lost 2 bases and 4 bases, there was a span of 9 bases.

CDR3 loop: CASRKIGTNEKLFF. CDR3 nucleotide sequence: TGTGCCAGCAGGAAGATTGGGACTAATGAAAAACTGTTTTTT. This chain uses TRBV6-5 with TRBJ1-4; no firm D call. This CDR3 is built from 14 residues. Trimming removed 6 bases at V and 2 bases at J, with 10 bases between. Germline V CDR1 and CDR2: MNHEY, SVGAGI.

This clonotype was observed a handful of times. The V call is TRBV7-9, the J call TRBJ2-1, with D perhaps being TRBD1 or TRBD2 (5 bases each). The length of the CDR3 is 15 residues. Trimming cost V 5 bases and J 0 bases, with 11 bases left between them. Germline-derived CDR1 and CDR2 are SEHNR and FQNEAQ (reference sequence). CDR3 region: CASSPGRNSYNEQFF. The CDR3 nucleotides read TGTGCCAGCAGCCCGGGACGTAACTCCTACAATGAGCAGTTCTTC.

The DNA for the CDR3 is TGTGCCAGCAGTAGTAGCCCCCCCCCGGGGGGGCACACAGATACGCAGTATTTT. It translates to CASSSSPPPGGHTDTQYF. The chain has TRBV6-5 and TRBJ2-3; 8 bases fit TRBD2. CDR1 and CDR2 from the germline V gene are MNHEY and SVGAGI. This CDR3 spans 18 amino acids. Trimming cost V 5 bases and J 2 bases; bases outside gene matches: 15.